This T cell receptor beta chain is from a study of glioma-infiltrating T cells. On this clonotype: A read error may be the cause here, since a much bigger clone is one base away. Since the CDR3 does not end with the conserved phenylalanine or tryptophan, this likely comes from a read error.

Amplification of TCR alpha and beta CDR3 regions from RNA used iRepertoire nested multiplex PCR. In TCRdb, the multiplex PCR reads were re-called with MiXCR into one record per CDR3 protein. The sample includes 160,000 or so distinct CDR3 sequences, under 55% of them seen just once. Material for sequencing was glioma tissue, nonneoplastic brain tissue, or PBMCs (not recorded which). The TCR originated in a human donor with low-grade glioma or glioblastoma, undergoing nonglioma brain surgery, or in good health (not recorded which).

The CDR3 nucleotides are TGTGCCAGCAGCCCCGCTAGGAGAGAGACCCAGTACATC. Translating it yields CASSPARRETQYI. V is TRBV28 and J is TRBJ2-5; the D is unclear. CDR1 and CDR2 from the germline V gene are MDHEN and SYDVKM. This CDR3 has 13 amino acids. The V end lost 6 bases, the J end lost 4 bases, and 12 bases lay between the germline ends.